A single sample gave rise to the 27 T cell receptor beta chains below, sequenced in a study of control samples from healthy donors and cancer patients. Sequencing was performed with immunoSEQ multiplex PCR; in TCRdb, only in-frame clones are kept and a portion is missing. This sample's table reports fewer than 200,000 clones. The sequenced sample was blood. These receptors came from a woman younger than 45 in good health.

The chain couples TRBV2 to TRBJ2-5; 7 nucleotides line up with TRBD2. V was clipped by 10 bases and J by 5 bases; unmatched bases: 7. Germline values: CDR1 SNHLY, CDR2 FYNNEI. CDR3 length: 12 amino acids. Written as DNA, the CDR3 is TGTGCCAACGGCGGGGGAAGGGAGACCCAGTACTTC. Encoded protein: CANGGGRETQYF.

V is TRBV27 and J is TRBJ1-2; D is uncertain. Trimming took 7 bases from V and 4 from J, leaving 13 bases between them. The germline V gene encodes CDR1 MNHEY and CDR2 SMNVEV (reference sequence). The CDR3 extends over 13 amino acids. The CDR3 sequence is CASIGQLFYGYTF. The CDR3 DNA reads TGTGCCAGCATCGGGCAGCTCTTCTATGGCTACACCTTC.

The genes are TRBV7-2 and TRBJ1-5; unclear D gene. This CDR3 comprises 14 residues. Germline V gene data show CDR1 as SGHTA and CDR2 as FQGNSA. V was cut by 3 bases and J by 6 bases, with 12 bases left in between. This CDR3 is CASSFGVGSQPQHF. In nucleotides, the CDR3 is TGTGCCAGCAGCTTTGGTGTGGGATCTCAGCCCCAGCATTTT.

The V and J genes are TRBV24-1 and TRBJ1-2; TRBD1 might be the D (5 bases). The germline V gene encodes CDR1 KGHDR and CDR2 SFDVKD. V lost 12 bases to trimming and J lost 3 bases, with 13 bases between them. The CDR3 length is 12 residues. Here the CDR3 reads CAASGDYYGYTF. CDR3 in DNA: TGTGCCGCTTCTGGGGACTACTATGGCTACACCTTC.

V is TRBV5-8 and J is TRBJ2-3, with 11 bases fitting TRBD1. The CDR3 has 15 residues. The germline V gene encodes CDR1 SGHTS and CDR2 YDEGEE. The J segment lost 4 bases and the V segment lost 4 bases, leaving 5 bases of the junction unmatched. The CDR3 spells CASSPGQGDPDTQYF. As DNA, the CDR3 is TGTGCCAGCAGCCCGGGACAGGGGGATCCAGATACGCAGTATTTT.

CDR3 residues: CASSLDPGNLYGYTF. DNA of the CDR3: TGTGCCAGCAGCTTGGATCCAGGGAACCTCTATGGCTACACCTTC. The chain combines TRBV5-6 with TRBJ1-2; D is perhaps TRBD1 (5 bases). Germline CDR1 is SGHDT and CDR2 is YYEEEE. V shed 0 bases and J shed 4 bases, with 13 bases lying between them. CDR3 length: 15 residues.

The V gene is TRBV4-1, the J gene TRBJ1-1; maybe TRBD1 (5 bases). Germline lookup yields CDR1 MGHRA and CDR2 YSYEKL. V was trimmed by 4 bases and J by 11 bases, leaving 11 bases between them. This CDR3 has 11 residues. CDR3 nucleotide sequence: TGCGCCAGCAGCCGGTCAGGGAAGGCTTTCTTT. It yields the protein CASSRSGKAFF.

The CDR3 here is CAISESSYGYTF. CDR3 coding DNA: TGTGCCATCAGTGAGTCTTCCTATGGCTACACCTTC. The chain employs TRBV10-3 and TRBJ1-2; no clear D. In germline, CDR1 is ENHRY, CDR2 SYGVKD. This CDR3 has 12 amino acids. V dropped 0 bases and J dropped 4 bases, with 3 bases sitting between them.

The V call is TRBV19, the J call TRBJ1-2; 7 bases map to TRBD1. CDR3 length: 14 amino acids. V shed 8 bases, J shed 5 bases, and the junction held 11 bases outside the gene matches. Germline-derived CDR1 and CDR2 are LNHDA and SQIVND (reference sequence). The CDR3 bases are TGTGCCAGTTTCTTGCCCGGGACAGCTTATGGCTACACCTTC. Protein sequence: CASFLPGTAYGYTF.

The chain recombines TRBV4-3 with TRBJ1-4; TRBD1 might be the D (5 bases). Per germline, CDR1 LGHNA and CDR2 YSLEER. This CDR3 is 15 amino acids long. V was cut by 1 base and J by 3 bases, with 9 bases left in between. The CDR3 nucleotides read TGCGCCAGCAGCCAAGGGGGGTTGGCTAATGAAAAACTGTTTTTT. It encodes CASSQGGLANEKLFF.

V and J are TRBV9 and TRBJ2-7; D gene uncertain. This CDR3 region has 15 residues. The V and J ends lost 0 bases and 2 bases respectively, with 12 bases between them. Germline V gives CDR1 SGDLS, CDR2 YYNGEE. CDR3 DNA: TGTGCCAGCAGCGTAGGAGAGGCAGGTGCCTACGAGCAGTACTTC. Its translation is CASSVGEAGAYEQYF.

The chain recombines TRBV6-5 with TRBJ2-1, with D perhaps TRBD1 (5 bases). The CDR3 is made up of 11 amino acids. Trimming shortened V by 2 bases and J by 12 bases, and 8 bases separated the two germline ends. Germline values: CDR1 MNHEY, CDR2 SVGAGI. The CDR3 reads CASSYGRGQFF. The CDR3 DNA reads as TGTGCCAGCAGTTACGGTAGGGGGCAGTTCTTC.

The chain combines TRBV4-1 with TRBJ1-2, with D possibly TRBD1 on 6 matching bases. Germline V gene sequence: CDR1 MGHRA, CDR2 YSYEKL. With 4 bases removed from V and 7 bases from J, the gap between germline ends came to 19 bases. This CDR3 comprises 15 residues. The chain's CDR3 is CASSPGGGRGGGYTF. The CDR3, as DNA: TGCGCCAGCAGCCCCGGAGGGGGGAGGGGAGGTGGCTACACCTTC.

The gene calls are TRBV6-5 and TRBJ2-7, with 7 bases matching TRBD1. Per the germline V gene, CDR1 is MNHEY and CDR2 is SVGAGI. CDR3 length equals 15 residues. V lost 6 bases and J lost 1; bases outside the gene matches: 9. CDR3 DNA sequence: TGTGCCAGCAGACCGGGACAGTTCCTTTCCTACGAGCAGTACTTC. Residues: CASRPGQFLSYEQYF.

This chain joins TRBV4-3 and TRBJ2-1, with D maybe TRBD2 (6 bases). Germline CDR1 and CDR2: LGHNA and YSLEER. Trimming took 0 bases from V and 3 from J, leaving 15 bases between them. The CDR3 has 17 residues. CDR3 sequence reads: CASSQDLTGLIYNEQFF. CDR3 DNA: TGCGCCAGCAGCCAAGATTTAACCGGACTAATCTACAATGAGCAGTTCTTC.

The chain couples TRBV10-3 to TRBJ2-2, with D possibly matching TRBD2 (6 bases). The V gene's germline CDR1 is ENHRY and CDR2 SYGVKD. This CDR3 has 15 amino acids. V dropped 10 bases and J dropped 0 bases, with 15 bases sitting between them. The CDR3 DNA reads TGTGCCACTAGCGAATATGAAACGAACACCGGGGAGCTGTTTTTT. This encodes CATSEYETNTGELFF.

The gene calls are TRBV28 and TRBJ2-6; D remains ambiguous. Trimming took 5 bases from V and 0 from J, leaving 8 bases between them. The CDR3 spans 15 residues. Germline assignment: CDR1 MDHEN and CDR2 SYDVKM. This CDR3 is CASSRITSGANVLTF. CDR3 bases: TGTGCCAGCAGTCGGATCACCTCTGGGGCCAACGTCCTGACTTTC. The entire variable domain, with the rest obtained from reference TRBV28 and TRBJ2-6, is as follows: DVKVTQSSRYLVKRTGEKVFLECVQDMDHENMFWYRQDPGLGLRLIYFSYDVKMKEKGDIPEGYSVSREKKERFSLILESASTNQTSMYLCASSRITSGANVLTFGAGSRLTVL.

In DNA form, the CDR3 reads TGTGCCAGCAGTATTTGGGACAGGGGAGCTTTCTTT. It specifies CASSIWDRGAFF. The rearrangement links TRBV28 to TRBJ1-1; 10 bases are a match to TRBD1. The CDR3 length is 12 residues. The junction had 4 bases not matched to a gene; V was cut back by 5 bases and J by 10 bases. Germline assignment: CDR1 MDHEN and CDR2 SYDVKM.

V gene TRBV4-2 combines with J gene TRBJ1-1; 11 nucleotides match TRBD1. CDR1 and CDR2 from the germline V gene are LGHNA and YNFKEQ. The CDR3 extends over 17 amino acids. V shed 3 bases, J shed 4 bases, and the junction held 10 bases outside the gene matches. DNA of the CDR3: TGTGCCAGCAGCCACCGAAATCCAGGGACAGGGGGCACTGAAGCTTTCTTT. Amino acid sequence: CASSHRNPGTGGTEAFF.

This chain connects TRBV4-1 to TRBJ1-1; possible D gene TRBD1, 6 bases. From germline, CDR1 is MGHRA and CDR2 YSYEKL. This CDR3 comprises 14 residues. Trimming pared 7 bases from V and 1 base from J, leaving 13 bases between. DNA for the CDR3: TGCGCCAGCACCCTAACGACAGGGAACACTGAAGCTTTCTTT. Translating it yields CASTLTTGNTEAFF.

This chain joins TRBV6-5 and TRBJ1-1, with unresolved D. The V gene lost 8 bases and the J gene lost 1 base, with 8 bases spanning the gap. Germline V gives CDR1 MNHEY, CDR2 SVGAGI. The CDR3 is made up of 12 amino acids. The CDR3 coding sequence is TGTGCCAGCGGGAGAACGAACACTGAAGCTTTCTTT. Protein sequence: CASGRTNTEAFF.

V usage is TRBV5-1 and J usage is TRBJ1-4; D may be TRBD1 (6 bases). This CDR3 region has 17 residues. Trimming took 5 bases from V and 0 from J, leaving 17 bases between them. Looked up from germline, CDR1 is SGHRS and CDR2 is YFSETQ. The CDR3 DNA follows: TGCGCCAGCAGTTACACTCCGGACAGCCCAACTAATGAAAAACTGTTTTTT. It encodes CASSYTPDSPTNEKLFF.

This sequence joins TRBV28 and TRBJ2-7; TRBD1 or TRBD2 may be the D gene (6 bases each). The germline V and J ends were trimmed by 1 base and 2 bases, with 15 bases remaining between them. The CDR3 is 16 amino acids. Germline CDR1 MDHEN, CDR2 SYDVKM. The CDR3 DNA is TGTGCCAGCAGTTTATCCCCGGGGGCCAGGACCTACGAGCAGTACTTC. Protein: CASSLSPGARTYEQYF.

This chain uses TRBV28 with TRBJ1-2; TRBD1 agrees at 9 bases. The CDR3 totals 14 residues. The germline gives CDR1 MDHEN, CDR2 SYDVKM. With 5 bases clipped from V and 5 bases from J, the junction kept 6 bases outside the gene matches. This CDR3 is CASSPGTGSYGYTF. Here the CDR3 DNA reads TGTGCCAGCAGTCCCGGGACAGGGTCGTATGGCTACACCTTC.

The rearrangement uses TRBV19 and TRBJ1-1; D unresolved. Trimming shortened V by 7 bases and J by 5 bases, and 14 bases separated the two germline ends. The CDR3 covers 13 residues. Germline V CDR1 and CDR2: LNHDA, SQIVND (reference sequence). CDR3 sequence (DNA): TGTGCCAGTAAAATCCGGGCGCGGACTGAAGCTTTCTTT. Its protein is CASKIRARTEAFF.

This chain joins TRBV5-6 and TRBJ1-1; TRBD1 might be the D (5 bases). Germline V gene lookup returns CDR1 SGHDT and CDR2 YYEEEE. This CDR3 is built from 16 residues. Between the trimmed V and J ends, which lost 4 bases and 4 bases, there was a span of 20 bases. Written as DNA, the CDR3 is TGTGCCAGCAGCCCGCCGGGTTCCTCCGGGGGCACTGAAGCTTTCTTT. Translating it yields CASSPPGSSGGTEAFF. Combining the CDR3 with reference TRBV5-6 and TRBJ1-1 gives the whole variable domain DAGVTQSPTHLIKTRGQQVTLRCSPKSGHDTVSWYQQALGQGPQFIFQYYEEEERQRGNFPDRFSGHQFPNYSSELNVNALLLGDSALYLCASSPPGSSGGTEAFFGQGTRLTVV.

This chain joins TRBV5-1 and TRBJ2-1, with 7 bases aligning to TRBD1. CDR1 and CDR2 from the germline V gene are SGHRS and YFSETQ. J was trimmed by 12 bases and V by 4 bases; bases with no gene match: 13. The CDR3 totals 14 residues. CDR3 residues: CASSLERQGRWQFF. In DNA, the CDR3 is TGCGCCAGCAGCCTCGAACGACAGGGAAGGTGGCAGTTCTTC.